The rows below give T cell receptor beta chains drawn from one sample of a study of technical replicates of blood from a few donors. Profiled with immunoSEQ multiplex PCR; TCRdb holds only in-frame clones, not every one. The repertoire holds almost 85,000 clones, with around 97% as singletons. The specimen was T cells isolated from PBMCs. Receptors were obtained from a human donor in good health. CDR3s include the opening cysteine and the closing phenylalanine or tryptophan. D genes are given only for firm matches. Clone size is stated in some rows and not others, as once, few, many or a class when expanded.

clone_size,j_call,v_call,d_call,cdr3_nt,cdr3_aa
-,TRBJ2-7,TRBV19,-,TGTGCCAGTAGTATGGGAGGGGGATACGAGCAGTACTTC,CASSMGGGYEQYF
-,TRBJ2-3,TRBV15,TRBD2,TGTGCCACCAGCAGGGTTCTAGCGGGTCTAGATACGCAGTATTTT,CATSRVLAGLDTQYF
-,TRBJ2-7,TRBV6-5,TRBD2,TGTGCCAGCAGTTACTCGGGACTAGCGACGGAGCAGTACTTC,CASSYSGLATEQYF
once,TRBJ1-2,TRBV28,TRBD1,TGTGCCAGCAGTTTATATCAGGGGGCGAACTATGGCTACACCTTC,CASSLYQGANYGYTF
-,TRBJ1-5,TRBV27,TRBD1,TGTGCCAGCAGTTCCCGTCAGGGGGTTATGAGCAATCAGCCCCAGCATTTT,CASSSRQGVMSNQPQHF
-,TRBJ2-7,TRBV5-1,TRBD1,TGCGCCAGCTATACTGGCGACAGGGTATCCTACGAGCAGTACTTC,CASYTGDRVSYEQYF
-,TRBJ2-1,TRBV7-3,-,TGTGCCAGCAGCTTGGTTGCGGGGCGTAGCTACAATGAGCAGTTCTTC,CASSLVAGRSYNEQFF
-,TRBJ2-3,TRBV5-1,TRBD2,TGCGCCAGCAGCTTGCTAGCGGGGGAATCAGATACGCAGTATTTT,CASSLLAGESDTQYF
-,TRBJ2-1,TRBV11-2,-,TGTGCCAGCAGCTTAAGCCGTAGCTCCTACAATGAGCAGTTCTTC,CASSLSRSSYNEQFF
-,TRBJ2-1,TRBV4-1,TRBD2,TGCGCCAGCAGCCACGTCGGGAGGGCCCTCAACAATGAGCAGTTCTTC,CASSHVGRALNNEQFF
-,TRBJ2-7,TRBV10-3,TRBD2,TGTGCCATCAGTGGACTAGCGGGAGTGGGGCAGTACTTC,CAISGLAGVGQYF
-,TRBJ2-7,TRBV25-1,TRBD2,TGTGCCAGCGCGACTAGCGGGAGTTACGAGCAGTACTTC,CASATSGSYEQYF
-,TRBJ2-1,TRBV5-1,TRBD2,TGCGCCACCTCCCCAGGCGGGAGCTCCTACAATGAGCAGTTCTTC,CATSPGGSSYNEQFF
-,TRBJ2-3,TRBV4-1,-,TGCGCCAGCAGCCAAGAATCCGGGACAGATACGCAGTATTTT,CASSQESGTDTQYF
-,TRBJ2-5,TRBV29-1,-,TGCAGCGTAGAAATAGACAGGCAAGAGACCCAGTACTTC,CSVEIDRQETQYF
-,TRBJ2-3,TRBV5-1,-,TGCGCCAGCAGCTTGAGGGGCCCTAGCACAGATACGCAGTATTTT,CASSLRGPSTDTQYF
-,TRBJ2-5,TRBV11-3,-,TGTGCCAGCAGCCTAGCGTACCAAGAGACCCAGTACTTC,CASSLAYQETQYF
-,TRBJ1-5,TRBV29-1,-,TGCAGCGTTGAATGGGGCGACGGCAATCAGCCCCAGCATTTT,CSVEWGDGNQPQHF
once,TRBJ1-1,TRBV2,-,TGTGCCAGCAGTTCCGTCGAAGCTTTCTTT,CASSSVEAFF
-,TRBJ2-1,TRBV6-5,-,TGTGCCAGCAGCCCAAGTGGGGGCGCATACAATGAGCAGTTCTTC,CASSPSGGAYNEQFF
-,TRBJ2-3,TRBV4-2,TRBD2,TGTGCCAGCAGCCAGGAAGGACTAGCATCGGATACGCAGTATTTT,CASSQEGLASDTQYF
-,TRBJ1-6,TRBV10-1,TRBD1,TGCGCCAGCCTTAACTGGACAGGGGATAATTCACCCCTCCACTTT,CASLNWTGDNSPLHF